The rows below give T cell receptor beta chains drawn from one sample of a study of metastatic and nonmetastatic thyroid tumors. TCRdb redid the clone calls on the PCR reads using MiXCR. The profile covers about 16,000 clones, with 9.5% to 15% appearing a single time and about 30% taken by the ten largest. Sequences were obtained from blood. The receptors stem from a female donor with papillary thyroid cancer or a benign thyroid nodule (not recorded which). Some clones in this sample may be carry-over from other donors' samples. Each CDR3 is given with its conserved first and last residue. D genes are given only for firm matches. Only part of the rows carry a size: once, few, many, or a class if the clone is expanded.

clone size: many
V gene: TRBV18
J gene: TRBJ1-1
D gene: NA
CDR3 protein: CASSPRQSTEAFF
CDR3 DNA: TGTGCCAGCTCACCTCGACAGAGCACTGAAGCTTTCTTT

clone size: many
V gene: TRBV18
J gene: TRBJ2-1
D gene: TRBD2
CDR3 protein: CASSPRELAGMNEQFF
CDR3 DNA: TGTGCCAGCTCACCAAGGGAACTAGCGGGAATGAATGAGCAGTTCTTC

clone size: medium-sized
V gene: TRBV27
J gene: TRBJ2-1
D gene: TRBD1
CDR3 protein: CASGIPGTGEQFF
CDR3 DNA: TGTGCCAGCGGGATCCCCGGGACAGGGGAACAGTTCTTC

clone size: many
V gene: TRBV18
J gene: TRBJ1-2
D gene: NA
CDR3 protein: CASSPRTGDGEGYTF
CDR3 DNA: TGTGCCAGCTCACCAAGGACGGGAGATGGAGAGGGCTACACCTTC

clone size: many
V gene: TRBV7-9
J gene: TRBJ2-7
D gene: NA
CDR3 protein: CASSYLSEQYF
CDR3 DNA: TGTGCCAGCAGCTACTTGTCCGAGCAGTACTTC

clone size: NA
V gene: TRBV9
J gene: TRBJ1-6
D gene: NA
CDR3 protein: CASILWVEVGYNSPLHF
CDR3 DNA: TGTGCCAGCATCCTTTGGGTGGAGGTTGGCTATAATTCACCCCTCCACTTT

clone size: medium-sized
V gene: TRBV6-2/TRBV6-3
J gene: TRBJ1-5
D gene: NA
CDR3 protein: CASSLQENQPQHF
CDR3 DNA: TGTGCCAGCAGCCTCCAGGAGAATCAGCCCCAGCATTTT

clone size: many
V gene: TRBV19
J gene: TRBJ1-4
D gene: TRBD1
CDR3 protein: CASRTGQGKEKLLF
CDR3 DNA: TGTGCCAGTAGGACGGGACAGGGAAAGGAAAAACTGCTTTTT

clone size: many
V gene: TRBV25-1
J gene: TRBJ2-7
D gene: NA
CDR3 protein: CASSYGTYEQYF
CDR3 DNA: TGTGCCAGCAGTTACGGTACCTACGAGCAGTACTTC

clone size: many
V gene: TRBV4-1
J gene: TRBJ1-5
D gene: NA
CDR3 protein: CASSHPPGGSQPQHF
CDR3 DNA: TGCGCCAGCAGCCATCCCCCGGGGGGCAGCCAGCCCCAGCATTTT

clone size: few
V gene: TRBV6-1
J gene: TRBJ1-2
D gene: TRBD1
CDR3 protein: CASSFLRTGGSYGYTF
CDR3 DNA: TGTGCCAGCTCGTTCCTACGGACAGGGGGGAGCTATGGCTACACCTTC

clone size: medium-sized
V gene: TRBV6-1
J gene: TRBJ1-2
D gene: TRBD1
CDR3 protein: CASSSVGTAYGYTF
CDR3 DNA: TGTGCCAGCAGTTCTGTCGGGACAGCCTATGGCTACACCTTC

clone size: few
V gene: TRBV3-1
J gene: TRBJ2-1
D gene: NA
CDR3 protein: CASSGRGSSYNEQFF
CDR3 DNA: TGCGCCAGCAGCGGGCGGGGAAGCTCCTACAATGAGCAGTTCTTC

clone size: few
V gene: TRBV6-1
J gene: TRBJ2-1
D gene: TRBD2
CDR3 protein: CASRGGTSGSYNEQFF
CDR3 DNA: TGTGCCAGCAGGGGAGGGACTAGCGGGTCCTACAATGAGCAGTTCTTC

clone size: medium-sized
V gene: TRBV6-1
J gene: TRBJ1-5
D gene: NA
CDR3 protein: CASSLGRMNQPQHF
CDR3 DNA: TGTGCCAGCAGCCTCGGACGGATGAATCAGCCCCAGCATTTT

clone size: many
V gene: TRBV20-1
J gene: TRBJ1-1
D gene: NA
CDR3 protein: CSARRQNTEAFF
CDR3 DNA: TGCAGTGCTAGAAGGCAGAACACTGAAGCTTTCTTT

clone size: medium-sized
V gene: TRBV12-3/TRBV12-4
J gene: TRBJ2-5
D gene: TRBD2
CDR3 protein: CASSPGLKQTQYF
CDR3 DNA: TGTGCCAGCAGTCCGGGACTAAAGCAGACCCAGTACTTC

clone size: NA
V gene: TRBV3-1
J gene: TRBJ2-1
D gene: TRBD1
CDR3 protein: CASSGDRGSYNEQFF
CDR3 DNA: TGTGCCAGCAGTGGGGACAGGGGCTCCTACAATGAGCAGTTCTTC

clone size: few
V gene: TRBV28
J gene: TRBJ1-5
D gene: NA
CDR3 protein: CASWSVSGVGQPQHF
CDR3 DNA: TGTGCCAGCTGGTCAGTATCAGGGGTGGGCCAGCCCCAGCATTTT

clone size: NA
V gene: TRBV20-1
J gene: TRBJ2-3
D gene: NA
CDR3 protein: CSADAWVWTDTQYF
CDR3 DNA: TGCAGTGCTGACGCCTGGGTTTGGACAGATACGCAGTATTTT

clone size: NA
V gene: TRBV2
J gene: TRBJ2-1
D gene: TRBD2
CDR3 protein: CASSAVRVTSGVKYNEQFF
CDR3 DNA: TGTGCCAGCAGTGCCGTGAGGGTGACTAGCGGGGTAAAATACAATGAGCAGTTCTTC

clone size: many
V gene: TRBV3-1
J gene: TRBJ1-3
D gene: NA
CDR3 protein: CASSQYRDIGGNTIYF
CDR3 DNA: TGTGCCAGCAGCCAGTACCGGGACATCGGTGGAAACACCATATATTTT

clone size: many
V gene: TRBV18
J gene: TRBJ2-2
D gene: TRBD1
CDR3 protein: CASSPQGAGELFF
CDR3 DNA: TGTGCCAGCTCACCGCAGGGGGCCGGGGAGCTGTTTTTT

clone size: many
V gene: TRBV24-1
J gene: TRBJ1-2
D gene: NA
CDR3 protein: CATSEGGRVFDGYTF
CDR3 DNA: TGTGCCACCAGTGAGGGGGGCAGGGTCTTCGATGGCTACACCTTC

clone size: many
V gene: TRBV7-3
J gene: TRBJ2-1
D gene: NA
CDR3 protein: CASSLLAGDAEQFF
CDR3 DNA: TGTGCCAGCAGCTTACTAGCAGGGGACGCTGAGCAGTTCTTC

clone size: many
V gene: TRBV12-3/TRBV12-4
J gene: TRBJ1-4
D gene: NA
CDR3 protein: CASSPRSTNEKLFF
CDR3 DNA: TGTGCCAGCAGTCCGCGGTCAACTAATGAAAAACTGTTTTTT

clone size: many
V gene: TRBV7-2
J gene: TRBJ2-5
D gene: NA
CDR3 protein: CASSSGETQYF
CDR3 DNA: TGTGCCAGCAGCTCCGGGGAGACCCAGTACTTC

clone size: many
V gene: TRBV9
J gene: TRBJ2-2
D gene: NA
CDR3 protein: CASSVGPTGELFF
CDR3 DNA: TGTGCCAGCAGCGTAGGGCCCACCGGGGAGCTGTTTTTT

clone size: many
V gene: TRBV28
J gene: TRBJ2-5
D gene: TRBD1
CDR3 protein: CASSLRGPETQYF
CDR3 DNA: TGTGCCAGCAGTTTGAGGGGGCCGGAGACCCAGTACTTC

clone size: few
V gene: TRBV12-3/TRBV12-4
J gene: TRBJ2-2
D gene: NA
CDR3 protein: CASTRKITSEDTGELFF
CDR3 DNA: TGTGCCAGCACCAGGAAGATTACTAGTGAGGACACCGGGGAGCTGTTTTTT

clone size: few
V gene: TRBV6-4
J gene: TRBJ2-2
D gene: NA
CDR3 protein: CASSDRGDTGELFF
CDR3 DNA: TGTGCCAGCAGTGACAGGGGGGATACCGGGGAGCTGTTTTTT

clone size: many
V gene: TRBV7-2
J gene: TRBJ1-6
D gene: NA
CDR3 protein: CASSPGTWSPLHF
CDR3 DNA: TGTGCCAGCAGCCCAGGGACTTGGTCACCCCTCCACTTT

clone size: NA
V gene: TRBV7-2
J gene: TRBJ2-7
D gene: NA
CDR3 protein: CASSSPRSSSGEQYF
CDR3 DNA: TGTGCCAGCAGCTCACCACGGAGTAGCAGCGGCGAGCAGTACTTC

clone size: many
V gene: TRBV30
J gene: TRBJ1-1
D gene: NA
CDR3 protein: CAWSSDSLNTEAFF
CDR3 DNA: TGTGCCTGGAGCTCCGACAGCTTGAACACTGAAGCTTTCTTT

clone size: NA
V gene: TRBV28
J gene: TRBJ1-2
D gene: NA
CDR3 protein: CASSLRGLNYGYTF
CDR3 DNA: TGTGCCAGCAGCTTACGCGGTCTTAACTATGGCTACACCTTC

clone size: many
V gene: TRBV18
J gene: TRBJ1-4
D gene: TRBD1
CDR3 protein: CASSPTGSQGAGEKLFF
CDR3 DNA: TGTGCCAGCTCACCTACTGGATCGCAGGGGGCGGGGGAAAAACTGTTTTTT

clone size: medium-sized
V gene: TRBV25-1
J gene: TRBJ2-2
D gene: NA
CDR3 protein: CASSEWANTGELFF
CDR3 DNA: TGTGCCAGCAGTGAATGGGCGAACACCGGGGAGCTGTTTTTT

clone size: many
V gene: TRBV30
J gene: TRBJ2-1
D gene: NA
CDR3 protein: CAWSKPPLGGYNEQFF
CDR3 DNA: TGTGCCTGGAGCAAACCACCCCTGGGGGGCTACAATGAGCAGTTCTTC

clone size: many
V gene: TRBV5-6
J gene: TRBJ1-5
D gene: NA
CDR3 protein: CASSPSRTGNQPQHF
CDR3 DNA: TGTGCCAGCAGCCCTTCGAGGACAGGCAATCAGCCCCAGCATTTT

clone size: many
V gene: TRBV13
J gene: TRBJ2-7
D gene: TRBD2
CDR3 protein: CASSLVSGGGAYEQYF
CDR3 DNA: TGTGCCAGCAGCTTAGTTTCGGGGGGTGGGGCCTACGAGCAGTACTTC

clone size: NA
V gene: TRBV6-2/TRBV6-3
J gene: TRBJ2-5
D gene: NA
CDR3 protein: CAGSYRTYQETQYF
CDR3 DNA: TGTGCAGGCAGTTACCGGACATACCAAGAGACCCAGTACTTC

clone size: few
V gene: TRBV19
J gene: TRBJ1-2
D gene: NA
CDR3 protein: CANSTVQATNYCYTF
CDR3 DNA: TGTGCCAATAGTACCGTACAGGCCACTAACTATTGCTACACCTTC

clone size: many
V gene: TRBV5-1
J gene: TRBJ2-2
D gene: NA
CDR3 protein: CASSLVKGGDTGELFF
CDR3 DNA: TGCGCCAGCAGCTTGGTTAAGGGGGGTGACACCGGGGAGCTGTTTTTT

clone size: many
V gene: TRBV11-2
J gene: TRBJ2-3
D gene: TRBD2
CDR3 protein: CASSLEGGGADTQYF
CDR3 DNA: TGTGCCAGCAGCTTAGAAGGCGGGGGGGCAGATACGCAGTATTTT

clone size: many
V gene: TRBV20-1
J gene: TRBJ1-1
D gene: NA
CDR3 protein: CSARDLGKVTEAFF
CDR3 DNA: TGCAGTGCTAGAGATCTGGGGAAGGTTACTGAAGCTTTCTTT

clone size: few
V gene: TRBV7-2
J gene: TRBJ2-7
D gene: TRBD2
CDR3 protein: CASRPSGGSYEQYF
CDR3 DNA: TGTGCCAGCAGACCTAGCGGGGGGTCCTACGAGCAGTACTTC

clone size: many
V gene: TRBV28
J gene: TRBJ2-5
D gene: NA
CDR3 protein: CASRTRLLQETQYF
CDR3 DNA: TGTGCCAGCAGAACCAGACTACTCCAAGAGACCCAGTACTTC